The clone carrying this T cell receptor beta chain was recorded a few times. Its antigen is not identified. These data originate in a study of long-term antiretroviral therapy in people with HIV. Study-wide results and limits: Diversity increased after ART yet remained lower than in transplant donor controls. When set beside controls, HIV repertoires had CDR3 length ranges that were narrower. Clonal populations expanded prior to ART predominated within the repertoire at all time points.

No donor had fewer than one pre-ART PBMC sample or fewer than two post-ART PBMC samples. CDR1 is SQVTM and CDR2 is ANQGSEA in the germline V gene. Trimming took off 8 bases at V and 2 bases at J, with 9 bases between the two ends. CDR3 size: 11 residues. Investigators performed immunoSEQ version v3.0 at survey level. TCRdb's copy holds only in-frame clones and misses some; the assay was immunoSEQ multiplex PCR. The data contain 15,000 to 20,000 clones, about 86% of them seen just once; the ten biggest clones take up 15% to 20%. The rearrangement uses TRBV29-1 and TRBJ1-2; unclear D gene. The specimen comprised unsorted PBMCs, sampled just before starting antiretroviral therapy. This TCR was sampled from a man aged 35-49 years with HIV. This CDR3 is CSTPTNYGYTF. DNA of the CDR3: TGCAGCACCCCAACGAACTATGGCTACACCTTC.